The 16 T cell receptor beta chains below were found in one sample sequenced in a study of Ad26.COV2.S vaccination and SARS-CoV-2 variants. Treatment in this sample: 19 received Ad26.COV2.S at low or high dose, single or two shots; roughly five received placebo; per-sample allocation not given. At day 63 after the first vaccine or placebo injection, samples were drawn. Using immunoSEQ multiplex PCR, the repertoire was profiled, and TCRdb retains in-frame clones only, with some absent. The sample records 380,000 or so clones, 83% being singletons. This sample comprised peripheral blood, obtained in a trial of Ad26.COV2.S vaccine versus placebo. The receptor source for this set is a person aged 18-60 years who received the Ad26.COV2.S COVID-19 vaccine or a placebo.

V usage is TRBV5-1 and J usage is TRBJ1-2; D is possibly TRBD1 (5 bases). The V end was cut by 10 bases, the J end by 5 bases, with 18 bases between. Germline V lookup: CDR1 SGHRS, CDR2 YFSETQ. The CDR3 loop spans 13 amino acids. CDR3 in DNA: TGCGCCGGTCGACAGAGTCTACAGTATGGCTACACCTTC. Protein product: CAGRQSLQYGYTF.

The V call is TRBV5-4, the J call TRBJ1-1; D ambiguous. This CDR3 comprises 15 residues. Trimming cost V 6 bases and J 0 bases, with 15 bases left between them. From germline, CDR1 is SGHNT and CDR2 YYREEE (reference sequence). In nucleotides, the CDR3 is TGTGCCAGCACCTATGGAGGGCTGATGAACACTGAAGCTTTCTTT. Encoded protein: CASTYGGLMNTEAFF.

This chain uses TRBV28 with TRBJ1-1; D is uncertain. Germline values: CDR1 MDHEN, CDR2 SYDVKM. The CDR3 is 17 residues long. The ends were cut back, 2 bases at V and 5 bases at J, with 21 bases in the middle. CDR3 nucleotides: TGTGCCAGCAGTTTACGAAGTACTCTTGCCCTGGGGACTGAAGCTTTCTTT. It codes for CASSLRSTLALGTEAFF.

This clone was detected ten times or more. Other nucleotide sequences in the sample specify the same CDR3. V and J are TRBV6-5 and TRBJ2-2; unclear D gene. The CDR3 extends over 12 amino acids. Trimming removed 0 bases at V and 5 bases at J, with 1 base between. Germline V CDR1 and CDR2: MNHEY, SVGAGI. The CDR3 region is CASSYSTGELFF. The CDR3 nucleotides read TGTGCCAGCAGTTACTCGACCGGGGAGCTGTTTTTT.

The V and J genes are TRBV7-9 and TRBJ1-2; no reliable D call. The CDR3 extends over 12 amino acids. Germline V lookup: CDR1 SEHNR, CDR2 FQNEAQ (reference sequence). Trimming shortened V by 3 bases and J by 4 bases, and 6 bases separated the two germline ends. CDR3 protein: CASSFEVYGYTF. The DNA for the CDR3 is TGTGCCAGCAGCTTCGAGGTCTATGGCTACACCTTC.

This chain connects TRBV27 to TRBJ2-7; D is uncertain. Germline V gives CDR1 MNHEY, CDR2 SMNVEV (reference sequence). There are 13 residues in the CDR3. Between the trimmed V and J ends, which lost 2 bases and 3 bases, there was a span of 8 bases. This CDR3 reads CASSLVGNYEQYF. The CDR3 bases are TGTGCCAGCAGTTTAGTCGGTAACTACGAGCAGTACTTC.

The V call is TRBV19, the J call TRBJ1-1; D uncertain. The germline V gene encodes CDR1 LNHDA and CDR2 SQIVND (reference sequence). The CDR3 runs to 14 residues. The V gene lost 2 bases and the J gene lost 4 bases, with 11 bases spanning the gap. The CDR3 region is CASSIPGWGTEAFF. CDR3 in DNA: TGTGCCAGTAGTATACCGGGGTGGGGCACTGAAGCTTTCTTT. The complete variable domain, with remaining parts taken from reference TRBV19 and TRBJ1-1, reads DGGITQSPKYLFRKEGQNVTLSCEQNLNHDAMYWYRQDPGQGLRLIYYSQIVNDFQKGDIAEGYSVSREKKESFPLTVTSAQKNPTAFYLCASSIPGWGTEAFFGQGTRLTVV.

This clone was observed once. The chain carries TRBV18 and TRBJ1-1; TRBD1 matches at 9 bases. The CDR3 has 14 amino acids. With V trimmed by 4 bases and J by 3 bases, 3 bases remained unmatched. Germline CDR1 and CDR2: KGHSH and LQKENI. The chain's CDR3 is CASSRTGADTEAFF. DNA of the CDR3: TGTGCCAGCTCACGGACAGGGGCGGACACTGAAGCTTTCTTT.

CDR3 amino acids: CASSLSLDQETQYF. DNA for the CDR3: TGTGCCAGCAGCCTATCATTAGACCAAGAGACCCAGTACTTC. The chain recombines TRBV11-1 with TRBJ2-5, with no clear D. In germline, CDR1 is SGHAT, CDR2 FQDESV (reference sequence). The CDR3 spans 14 residues. V lost 5 bases, J lost 0 bases, and 10 bases lay in between.

DNA for the CDR3: TGTGCCAGCAGTTTTAGACTAGCGGGGAGAACCTACAATGAGCAGTTCTTC. Protein product: CASSFRLAGRTYNEQFF. The chain employs TRBV6-2 or TRBV6-3 and TRBJ2-1; 11 positions agree with TRBD2. Germline V gives CDR1 MNHEY, CDR2 SVGEGT. This CDR3 has 17 residues. The V segment lost 4 bases and the J segment 2 bases; nucleotides outside the gene matches: 7.

The rearrangement joins TRBV18 to TRBJ2-7, with 8 bases matching TRBD1. The CDR3 loop spans 13 amino acids. The J segment lost 6 bases and the V segment lost 3 bases, leaving 4 bases of the junction unmatched. CDR1 KGHSH and CDR2 LQKENI come from the germline V gene. CDR3 DNA sequence: TGTGCCAGCTCACCGGCACAGGGGGGCGAGCAGTACTTC. It codes for CASSPAQGGEQYF.

V and J are TRBV19 and TRBJ2-1; the match to TRBD2 covers 8 bases. CDR1 is LNHDA and CDR2 is SQIVND in the germline V gene (reference sequence). J gave up 5 bases and V 5 bases, and 5 bases lay outside the gene matches. This CDR3 contains 14 residues. DNA for the CDR3: TGTGCCAGTAGTCTAGCGGGCCCAAACAATGAGCAGTTCTTC. Its protein product is CASSLAGPNNEQFF.

The chain recombines TRBV7-2 with TRBJ2-3, with a weak D call TRBD1 (6 bases). This CDR3 has 15 residues. CDR1 and CDR2 from the germline V gene are SGHTA and FQGNSA. Trimming removed 5 bases from V and 5 bases from J, with 17 bases in between. The CDR3 region has the DNA TGTGCCAGCAGCCTACAAGGACAGCGAGGAGATACGCAGTATTTT. This codes for CASSLQGQRGDTQYF.

The V call is TRBV9, the J call TRBJ1-1; D is undetermined. Germline V gives CDR1 SGDLS, CDR2 YYNGEE. The V gene lost 3 bases and the J gene lost 4 bases, with 7 bases spanning the gap. This CDR3 is 12 amino acids long. The CDR3 bases are TGTGCCAGCAGCGGGTGGGGCACTGAAGCTTTCTTT. Amino acids: CASSGWGTEAFF.

As concerns this clone: Other nucleotide sequences from this sample produce the same CDR3. The chain combines TRBV5-1 with TRBJ2-7; no clear D gene. The CDR3 loop spans 11 amino acids. Per the germline V gene, CDR1 is SGHRS and CDR2 is YFSETQ. The V gene lost 4 bases and the J gene lost 3 bases, with 5 bases spanning the gap. The CDR3 sequence is CASSLNYEQYF. CDR3 bases: TGCGCCAGCAGCCTGAACTACGAGCAGTACTTC. Full variable domain (rest looked up from reference TRBV5-1 and TRBJ2-7): KAGVTQTPRYLIKTRGQQVTLSCSPISGHRSVSWYQQTPGQGLQFLFEYFSETQRNKGNFPGRFSGRQFSNSRSEMNVSTLELGDSALYLCASSLNYEQYFGPGTRLTVT.

This rearrangement joins TRBV7-3 to TRBJ2-7, with D unclear. Germline loops: CDR1 SGHTA, CDR2 FQGTGA. This CDR3 has 14 amino acids. The V gene lost 5 bases and the J gene lost 0 bases, with 11 bases spanning the gap. In DNA form, the CDR3 reads TGTGCCAGCAGCCCTTCGGAATCCTCCTACGAGCAGTACTTC. It specifies CASSPSESSYEQYF.